Presented here are 7 T cell receptor beta chains from one specimen sequenced in a study of CD8+CD57+ T cells in acquired aplastic anemia. It was genomic DNA that served as the template for profiling TCR beta VDJ and CDR3. TCRdb redid the calling of the reads with MiXCR, one entry per CDR3 protein. The repertoire includes hundreds of thousands of distinct CDR3 sequences, around 68% of them detected once, and approximately 4% sits in the top ten. Specimen: sorted CD4+, CD8+, or CD8+CD57+ T cells (not recorded which) from PBMCs. The receptors were gathered from a human donor in good health, serving as a control.

The chain employs TRBV7-2 and TRBJ2-7; the D is unclear. In germline, CDR1 is SGHTA, CDR2 FQGNSA. The CDR3 totals 17 residues. Between the trimmed V and J ends, which lost 1 base and 6 bases, there was a span of 22 bases. The CDR3 region has the DNA TGTGCCAGCAGCTTAGAACAGCTGAACACTGAAGCTTTCGAGCAGTACTTC. Translated: CASSLEQLNTEAFEQYF.

This clonotype was seen just once. The chain employs TRBV7-4 and TRBJ2-1; D gene uncertain. The V end was cut by 5 bases, the J end by 10 bases, with 21 bases between. The CDR3 has 15 residues. Germline lookup yields CDR1 SGHVT and CDR2 SQSDAQ. The CDR3 DNA reads as TGTGCCAGCAGCGTACAGCTTGACACGTCCTACGAGCAGTTCTTC. Translation gives CASSVQLDTSYEQFF.

Points on this clonotype: The junction and the germline gene differ at one end; a read error may be behind it. The CDR3 bases are TGTGCCAGCAGTCGAGCCGGGGAAGTGACCGAGTACTTC. This translates into CASSRAGEVTEYF. The rearrangement joins TRBV9 to TRBJ2-5, with D possibly TRBD2 on 5 matching bases. Germline CDR1 reads SGDLS; CDR2 reads YYNGEE. There are 13 residues in the CDR3.

There are many counts of this clonotype. The gene calls are TRBV30 and TRBJ1-4, with D hard to call. The CDR3 length is 13 residues. V dropped 0 bases and J dropped 4 bases, with 6 bases sitting between them. The V gene's germline CDR1 is GTSNPN and CDR2 SVGIG (reference sequence). The CDR3 DNA sequence: TGTGCCTGGAGTGTACCAAATAATGAAAAACTGTTTTTT. It codes for CAWSVPNNEKLFF. Supplemented by reference TRBV30 and TRBJ1-4, the full variable domain reads SQTIHQWPATLVQPVGSPLSLECTVEGTSNPNLYWYRQAAGRGLQLLFYSVGIGQISSEVPQNLSASRPQDRQFILSSKKLLLSDSGFYLCAWSVPNNEKLFFGSGTQLSVL.

The chain combines TRBV24-1 with TRBJ1-2; no firm D call. V lost 5 bases to trimming and J lost 4 bases, with 4 bases between them. CDR3 size: 11 residues. CDR1 and CDR2 (germline): KGHDR, SFDVKD. The CDR3 sequence is CATSGGYGYTF. The DNA for the CDR3 is TGTGCCACCAGTGGAGGCTATGGCTACACCTTC.

The rearrangement links TRBV10-1 to TRBJ1-5; no reliable D call. This CDR3 comprises 15 residues. V was shortened by 2 bases and J by 2 bases, with 10 bases between the two germline ends. Germline CDR1 reads WNHNN; CDR2 reads SYGVQD (reference sequence). CDR3 bases: TGCGCCAGCAGTGAGCTGGGGTCGGGCAATCAGCCCCAGCATTTT. It yields the protein CASSELGSGNQPQHF.

This clonotype was found many times. The chain employs TRBV19 and TRBJ2-6; TRBD1 might be the D (5 bases). The V gene lost 2 bases and the J gene lost 0 bases, with 8 bases spanning the gap. The CDR3 extends over 16 amino acids. Germline CDR1 reads LNHDA; CDR2 reads SQIVND (reference sequence). The CDR3 here is CASSIMTVSGANVLTF. CDR3 DNA sequence: TGTGCCAGTAGTATAATGACAGTCTCTGGGGCCAACGTCCTGACTTTC.